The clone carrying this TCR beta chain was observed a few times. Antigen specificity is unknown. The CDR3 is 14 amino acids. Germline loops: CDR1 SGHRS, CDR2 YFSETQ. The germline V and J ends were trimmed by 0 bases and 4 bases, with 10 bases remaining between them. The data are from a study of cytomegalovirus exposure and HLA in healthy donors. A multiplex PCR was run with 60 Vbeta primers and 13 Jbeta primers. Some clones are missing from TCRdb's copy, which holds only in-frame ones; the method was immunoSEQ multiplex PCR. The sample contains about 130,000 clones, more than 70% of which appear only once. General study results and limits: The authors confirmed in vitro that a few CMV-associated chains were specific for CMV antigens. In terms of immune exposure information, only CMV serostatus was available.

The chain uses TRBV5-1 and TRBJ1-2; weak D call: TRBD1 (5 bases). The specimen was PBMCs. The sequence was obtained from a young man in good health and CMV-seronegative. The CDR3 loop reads CASSLARVGYGYTF. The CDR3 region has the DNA TGCGCCAGCAGCTTGGCCAGGGTAGGCTATGGCTACACCTTC. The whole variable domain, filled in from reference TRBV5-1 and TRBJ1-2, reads KAGVTQTPRYLIKTRGQQVTLSCSPISGHRSVSWYQQTPGQGLQFLFEYFSETQRNKGNFPGRFSGRQFSNSRSEMNVSTLELGDSALYLCASSLARVGYGYTFGSGTRLTVV.